The 3 T cell receptor beta chains listed next were all sequenced from one sample in a study of metastatic and nonmetastatic thyroid tumors. Each patient came to thyroid surgery without any prior treatment (of any kind). Via MiXCR, TCRdb re-called the PCR reads. The sample lists about 28,000 clones, 15% to 20% occurring once. Sequencing input: blood. These TCRs come from a female donor with papillary thyroid cancer or a benign thyroid nodule (not recorded which). Some clones in this sample may be carry-over from other donors' samples.

The chain joins TRBV28 to TRBJ1-1; unclear D gene. Germline assignment: CDR1 MDHEN and CDR2 SYDVKM. Trimming stripped 6 bases from V and 4 bases from J, with 18 bases between. This CDR3 is built from 15 residues. This chain's CDR3 is CASSLGGQRVTEAFF. As DNA, the CDR3 is TGTGCCAGCAGCCTGGGTGGCCAGCGGGTCACTGAAGCTTTCTTT.

This clone was detected many times. J is TRBJ1-6 and V is TRBV3-1; no reliable D call. The CDR3 runs to 15 residues. Between the trimmed V and J ends, which lost 2 bases and 7 bases, there was a span of 12 bases. Germline V gene sequence: CDR1 LGHDT, CDR2 YNNKEL (reference sequence). The CDR3 sequence: CASSQTIGYNSPLHF. CDR3 coding DNA: TGTGCCAGCAGCCAAACCATAGGGTACAATTCACCCCTCCACTTT.

This clone showed up just a few times. A read error is possible here, since a much larger clone lies one base away. Here the CDR3 DNA reads TGTGCCAGCAGTTTCAGCGGGAGTGGCTATGAGCGGTTCTTC. Protein sequence: CASSFSGSGYERFF. The rearrangement joins TRBV12-3 or TRBV12-4 to TRBJ2-1; 8 bases agree with TRBD2. This CDR3 region has 14 residues.